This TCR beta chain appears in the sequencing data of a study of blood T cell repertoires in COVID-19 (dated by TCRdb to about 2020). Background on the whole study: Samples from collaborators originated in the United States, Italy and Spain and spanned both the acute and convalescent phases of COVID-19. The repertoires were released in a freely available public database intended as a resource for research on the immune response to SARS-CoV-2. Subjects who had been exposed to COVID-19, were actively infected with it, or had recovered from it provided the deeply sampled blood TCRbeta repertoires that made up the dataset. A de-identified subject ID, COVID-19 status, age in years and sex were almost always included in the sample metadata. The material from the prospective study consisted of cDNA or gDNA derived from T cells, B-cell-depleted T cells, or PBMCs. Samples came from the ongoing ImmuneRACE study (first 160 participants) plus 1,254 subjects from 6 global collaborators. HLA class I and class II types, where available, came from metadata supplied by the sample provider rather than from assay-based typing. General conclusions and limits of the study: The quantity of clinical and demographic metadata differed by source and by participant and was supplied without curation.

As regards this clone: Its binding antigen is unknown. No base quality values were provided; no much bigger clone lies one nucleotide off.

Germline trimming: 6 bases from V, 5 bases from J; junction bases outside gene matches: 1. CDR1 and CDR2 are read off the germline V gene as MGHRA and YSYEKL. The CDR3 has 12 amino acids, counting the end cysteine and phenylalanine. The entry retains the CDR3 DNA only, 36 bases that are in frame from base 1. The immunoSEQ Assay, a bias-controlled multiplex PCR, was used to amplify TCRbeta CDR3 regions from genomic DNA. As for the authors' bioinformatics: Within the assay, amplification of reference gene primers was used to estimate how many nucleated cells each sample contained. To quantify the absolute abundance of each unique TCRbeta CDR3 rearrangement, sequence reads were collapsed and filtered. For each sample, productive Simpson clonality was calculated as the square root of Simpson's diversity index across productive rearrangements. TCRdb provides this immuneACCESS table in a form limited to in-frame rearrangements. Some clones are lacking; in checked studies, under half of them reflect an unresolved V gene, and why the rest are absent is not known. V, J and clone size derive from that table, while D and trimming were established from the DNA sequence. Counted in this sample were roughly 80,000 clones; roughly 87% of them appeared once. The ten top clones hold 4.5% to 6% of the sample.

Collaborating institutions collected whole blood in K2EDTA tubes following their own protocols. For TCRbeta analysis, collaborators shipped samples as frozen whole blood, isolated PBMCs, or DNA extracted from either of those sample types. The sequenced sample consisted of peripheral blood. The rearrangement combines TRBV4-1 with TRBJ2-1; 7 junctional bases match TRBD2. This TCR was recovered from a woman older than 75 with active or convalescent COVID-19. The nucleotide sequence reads TGCGCCAGCAGGAGCGGGAACAATGAGCAGTTCTTC. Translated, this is CASRSGNNEQFF.